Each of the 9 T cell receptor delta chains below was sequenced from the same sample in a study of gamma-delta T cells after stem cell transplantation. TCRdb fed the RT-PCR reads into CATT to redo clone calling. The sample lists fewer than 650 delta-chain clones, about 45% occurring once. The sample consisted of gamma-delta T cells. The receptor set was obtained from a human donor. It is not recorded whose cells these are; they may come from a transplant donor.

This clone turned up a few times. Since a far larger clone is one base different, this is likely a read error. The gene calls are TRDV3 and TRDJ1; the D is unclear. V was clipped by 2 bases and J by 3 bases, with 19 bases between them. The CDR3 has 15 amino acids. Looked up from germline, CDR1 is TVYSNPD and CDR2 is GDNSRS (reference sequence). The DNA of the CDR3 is TGTGCCTTTGAGACCCCTATAGCCCACGCCGATAAACTCATCTTT. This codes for CAFETPIAHADKLIF.

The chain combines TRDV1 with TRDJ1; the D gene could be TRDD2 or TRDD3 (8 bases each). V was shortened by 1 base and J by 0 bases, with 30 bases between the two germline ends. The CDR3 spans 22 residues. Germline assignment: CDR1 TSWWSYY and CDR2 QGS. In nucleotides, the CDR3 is TGTGCTCTTGGGGAACGGGCCTTCCTAGTTCCTTGGGGGATGGGGGACACCGATAAACTCATCTTT. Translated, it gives CALGERAFLVPWGMGDTDKLIF.

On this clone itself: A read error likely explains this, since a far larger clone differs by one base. CDR3 sequence reads: CALGEASFLLTYWGPPGRLIF. The DNA for the CDR3 is TGTGCTCTTGGGGAAGCCTCCTTCCTGCTGACTTACTGGGGCCCTCCGGGTAGACTCATCTTT. The genes are TRDV1 and TRDJ1; D might be TRDD2 or TRDD3, each matching 7 bases. In germline, CDR1 is TSWWSYY, CDR2 QGS. The CDR3 loop spans 21 amino acids. V lost 2 bases to trimming and J lost 10 bases, with 38 bases between them.

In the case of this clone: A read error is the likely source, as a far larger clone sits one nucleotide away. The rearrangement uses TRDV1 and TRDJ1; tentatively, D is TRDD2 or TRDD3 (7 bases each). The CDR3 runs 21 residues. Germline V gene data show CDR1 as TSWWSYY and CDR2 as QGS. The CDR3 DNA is TGTGCTCTTGTGGAAGCCTCCTTCCTGCTGACTTACTGGGGCCCTCCGGGTAAACTCATCTTT. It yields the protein CALVEASFLLTYWGPPGKLIF.

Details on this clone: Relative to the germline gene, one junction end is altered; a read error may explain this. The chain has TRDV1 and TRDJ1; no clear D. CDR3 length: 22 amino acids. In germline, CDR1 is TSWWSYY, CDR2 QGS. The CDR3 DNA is TGTGCTCTTGGGGGCTTACGGCTGGTTTGGTTTGACACTCCCGACTACACCAATAAACTCATCTTT. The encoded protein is CALGGLRLVWFDTPDYTNKLIF.

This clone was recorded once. The CDR3 DNA reads as TGTGCCTGTGACTTCCTACTGGGGGATACGACCGATAAACTCATCTTT. Its translation is CACDFLLGDTTDKLIF. The V gene is TRDV2, the J gene TRDJ1; 13 bases are a match to TRDD3. CDR1 is GEAIGNYY and CDR2 is EKD in the germline V gene. J was trimmed by 2 bases and V by 3 bases; bases with no gene match: 5. This CDR3 has 16 amino acids.

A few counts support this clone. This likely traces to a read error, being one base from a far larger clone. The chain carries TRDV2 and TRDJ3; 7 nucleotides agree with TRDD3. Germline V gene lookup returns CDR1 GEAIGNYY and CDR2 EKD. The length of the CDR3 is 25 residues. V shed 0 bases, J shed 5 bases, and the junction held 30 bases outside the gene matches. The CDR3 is CACDTVSGWGTPLRLSSRDTRQMFF. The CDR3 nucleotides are TGTGCCTGTGACACCGTGAGTGGATGGGGGACCCCGCTTCGTTTATCGTCCCGGGACACCCGACAGATGTTTTTC.

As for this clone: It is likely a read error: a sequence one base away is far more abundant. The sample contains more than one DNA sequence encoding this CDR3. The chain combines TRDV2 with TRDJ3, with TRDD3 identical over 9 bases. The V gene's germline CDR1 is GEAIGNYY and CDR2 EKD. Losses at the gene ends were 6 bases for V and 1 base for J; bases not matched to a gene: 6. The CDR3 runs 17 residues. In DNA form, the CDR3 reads TGTGCCTGTCTACTGGGGGAAAGTTCCTGGGACACCCGACAGATGTTTTTC. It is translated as CACLLGESSWDTRQMFF.

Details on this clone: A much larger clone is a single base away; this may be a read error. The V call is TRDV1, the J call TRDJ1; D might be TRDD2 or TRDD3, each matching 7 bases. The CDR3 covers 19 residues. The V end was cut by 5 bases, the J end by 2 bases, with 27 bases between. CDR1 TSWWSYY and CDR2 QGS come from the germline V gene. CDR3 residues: CALGPSFLLWGSSTDKLIF. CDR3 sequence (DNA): TGTGCTCTTGGGCCATCCTTCCTTCTCTGGGGGTCCTCGACCGATAAACTCATCTTT.